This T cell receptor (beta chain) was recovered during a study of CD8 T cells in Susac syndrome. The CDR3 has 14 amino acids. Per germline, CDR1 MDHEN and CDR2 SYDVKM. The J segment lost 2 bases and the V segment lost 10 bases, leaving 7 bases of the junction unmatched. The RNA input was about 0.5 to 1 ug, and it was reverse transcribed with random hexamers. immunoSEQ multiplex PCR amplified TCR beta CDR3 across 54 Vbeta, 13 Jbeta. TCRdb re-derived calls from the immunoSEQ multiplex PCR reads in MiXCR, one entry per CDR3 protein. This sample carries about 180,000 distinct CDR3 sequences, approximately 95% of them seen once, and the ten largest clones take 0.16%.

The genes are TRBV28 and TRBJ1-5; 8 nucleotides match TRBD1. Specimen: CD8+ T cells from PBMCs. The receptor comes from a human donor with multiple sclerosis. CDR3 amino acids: CATTDRGGNQPQHF. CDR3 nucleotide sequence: TGTGCCACTACTGACAGGGGAGGCAATCAGCCCCAGCATTTT.